This T cell receptor beta chain was obtained from a study of T cell responses to AZD1222 COVID-19 vaccine. Study-wide points: Baseline seropositivity occurred in only a handful of AZD1222 recipients. Donors, mostly white British, included more females; clonal diversity was possibly underestimated. The breadth and depth of Spike-specific TCRs increased once two AZD1222 doses had been given. After the peak T cell response, and only then, were repertoires sampled.

Remarks on this clone: The antigen is not known.

Clones were read by immunoSEQ multiplex PCR, and TCRdb kept only the in-frame ones, dropping some. This table has more than 95,000 clones, around 88% appearing once. Material: peripheral blood, obtained on day 0 of MenACWY control vaccination. This sequence was found in an adult in good health.

The CDR3 nucleotides read TGTGCCAGCAGTCCCACCGACAAATTCTACGAGCAGTACTTC. This gives the protein CASSPTDKFYEQYF. This chain connects TRBV6-5 to TRBJ2-7; D is undetermined. The germline V gene has CDR1 MNHEY and CDR2 SVGAGI. V gave up 5 bases and J gave up 3 bases, with 14 bases separating them. CDR3 length: 14 amino acids.